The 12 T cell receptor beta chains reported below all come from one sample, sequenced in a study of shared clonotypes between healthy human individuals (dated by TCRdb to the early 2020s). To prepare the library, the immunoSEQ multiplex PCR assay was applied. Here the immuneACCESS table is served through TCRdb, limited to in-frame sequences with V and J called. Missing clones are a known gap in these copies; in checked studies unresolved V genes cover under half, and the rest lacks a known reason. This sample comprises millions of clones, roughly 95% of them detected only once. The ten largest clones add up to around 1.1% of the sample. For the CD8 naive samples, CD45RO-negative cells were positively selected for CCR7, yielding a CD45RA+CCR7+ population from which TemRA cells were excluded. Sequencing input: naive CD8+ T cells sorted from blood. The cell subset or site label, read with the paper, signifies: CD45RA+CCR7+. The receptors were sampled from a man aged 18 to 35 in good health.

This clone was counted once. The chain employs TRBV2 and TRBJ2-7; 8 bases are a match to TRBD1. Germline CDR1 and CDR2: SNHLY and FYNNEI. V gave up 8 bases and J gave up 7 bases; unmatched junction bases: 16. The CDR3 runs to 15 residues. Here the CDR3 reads CASDDTGTGDFEQYF. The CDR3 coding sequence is TGTGCCAGCGATGATACCGGGACAGGTGACTTTGAGCAGTACTTC.

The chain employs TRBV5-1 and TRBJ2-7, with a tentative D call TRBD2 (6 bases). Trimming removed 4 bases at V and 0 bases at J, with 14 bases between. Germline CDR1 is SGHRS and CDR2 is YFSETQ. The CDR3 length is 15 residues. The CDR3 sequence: CASSPMEGSSYEQYF. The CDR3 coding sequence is TGCGCCAGCAGCCCAATGGAGGGCAGCTCCTACGAGCAGTACTTC.

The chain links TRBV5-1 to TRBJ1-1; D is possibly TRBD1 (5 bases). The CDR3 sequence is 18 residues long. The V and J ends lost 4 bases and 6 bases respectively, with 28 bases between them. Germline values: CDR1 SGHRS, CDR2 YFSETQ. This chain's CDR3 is CASSPTTGSGVSVAEAFF. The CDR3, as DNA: TGCGCCAGCAGCCCCACAACAGGCAGCGGGGTTTCAGTCGCTGAAGCTTTCTTT.

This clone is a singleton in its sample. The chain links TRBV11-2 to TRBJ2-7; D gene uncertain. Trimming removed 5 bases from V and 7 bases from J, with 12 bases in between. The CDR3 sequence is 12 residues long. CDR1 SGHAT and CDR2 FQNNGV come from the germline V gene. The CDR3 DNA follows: TGTGCCAGCAGCCCCCCGGCCGGGGAGCAGTACTTC. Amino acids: CASSPPAGEQYF.

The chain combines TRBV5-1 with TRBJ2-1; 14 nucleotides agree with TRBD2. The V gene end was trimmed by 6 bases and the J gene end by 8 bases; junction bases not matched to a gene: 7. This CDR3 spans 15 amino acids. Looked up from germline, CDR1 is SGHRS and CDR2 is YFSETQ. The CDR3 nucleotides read TGCGCCAGCACAGGGACTAGCGGGAGTATTGATGAGCAGTTCTTC. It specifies CASTGTSGSIDEQFF.

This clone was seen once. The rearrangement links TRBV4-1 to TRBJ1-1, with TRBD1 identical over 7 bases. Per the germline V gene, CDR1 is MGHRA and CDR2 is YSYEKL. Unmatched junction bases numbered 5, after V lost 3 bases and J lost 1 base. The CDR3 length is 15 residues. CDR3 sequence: CASSQIDRENTEAFF. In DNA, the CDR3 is TGCGCCAGCAGCCAGATTGACAGGGAGAACACTGAAGCTTTCTTT.

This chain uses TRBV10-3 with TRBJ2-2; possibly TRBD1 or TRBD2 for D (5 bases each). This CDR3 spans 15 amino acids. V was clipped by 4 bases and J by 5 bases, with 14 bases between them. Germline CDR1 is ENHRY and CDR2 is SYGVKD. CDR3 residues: CAISGAEGKTGELFF. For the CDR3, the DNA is TGTGCCATCAGTGGGGCAGAGGGGAAAACCGGGGAGCTGTTTTTT.

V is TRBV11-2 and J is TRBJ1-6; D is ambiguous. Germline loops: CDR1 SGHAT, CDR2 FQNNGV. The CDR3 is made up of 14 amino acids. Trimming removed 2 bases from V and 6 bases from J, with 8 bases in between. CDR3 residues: CASSLPAVNSPLHF. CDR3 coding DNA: TGTGCCAGCAGCTTACCCGCCGTTAATTCACCCCTCCACTTT. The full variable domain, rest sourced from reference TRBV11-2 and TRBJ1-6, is EAGVAQSPRYKIIEKRQSVAFWCNPISGHATLYWYQQILGQGPKLLIQFQNNGVVDDSQLPKDRFSAERLKGVDSTLKIQPAKLEDSAVYLCASSLPAVNSPLHFGNGTRLTVT.

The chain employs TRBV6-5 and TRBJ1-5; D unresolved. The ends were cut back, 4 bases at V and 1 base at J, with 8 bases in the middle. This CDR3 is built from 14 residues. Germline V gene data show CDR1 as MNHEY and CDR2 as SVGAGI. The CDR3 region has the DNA TGTGCCAGCAGTTTTTGGATAAGCAATCAGCCCCAGCATTTT. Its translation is CASSFWISNQPQHF.

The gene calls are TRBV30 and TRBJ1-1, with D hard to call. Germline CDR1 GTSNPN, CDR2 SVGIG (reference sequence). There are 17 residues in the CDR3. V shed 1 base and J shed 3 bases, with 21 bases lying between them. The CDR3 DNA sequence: TGTGCCTGGAGTGGGACGATCAGGAGGGATTGGCACACTGAAGCTTTCTTT. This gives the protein CAWSGTIRRDWHTEAFF. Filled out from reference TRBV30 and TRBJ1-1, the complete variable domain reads SQTIHQWPATLVQPVGSPLSLECTVEGTSNPNLYWYRQAAGRGLQLLFYSVGIGQISSEVPQNLSASRPQDRQFILSSKKLLLSDSGFYLCAWSGTIRRDWHTEAFFGQGTRLTVV.

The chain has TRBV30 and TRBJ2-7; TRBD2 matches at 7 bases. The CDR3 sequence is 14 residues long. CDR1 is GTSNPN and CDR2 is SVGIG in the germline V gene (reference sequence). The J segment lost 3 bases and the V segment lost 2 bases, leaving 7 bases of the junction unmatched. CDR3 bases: TGTGCCTGGAGTCCCCCCCCGGGGGGCTACGAGCAGTACTTC. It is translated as CAWSPPPGGYEQYF.

The CDR3 DNA sequence: TGTGCCAGCAGCTTAAGATTGGGACGGGGGGAAGCCTACAATGAGCAGTTCTTC. This translates into CASSLRLGRGEAYNEQFF. The V call is TRBV5-8, the J call TRBJ2-1; 7 bases agree with TRBD2. CDR3 length: 18 residues. The germline V gene has CDR1 SGHTS and CDR2 YDEGEE. Trimming took 2 bases from V and 2 from J; bases not matched to a gene: 13.